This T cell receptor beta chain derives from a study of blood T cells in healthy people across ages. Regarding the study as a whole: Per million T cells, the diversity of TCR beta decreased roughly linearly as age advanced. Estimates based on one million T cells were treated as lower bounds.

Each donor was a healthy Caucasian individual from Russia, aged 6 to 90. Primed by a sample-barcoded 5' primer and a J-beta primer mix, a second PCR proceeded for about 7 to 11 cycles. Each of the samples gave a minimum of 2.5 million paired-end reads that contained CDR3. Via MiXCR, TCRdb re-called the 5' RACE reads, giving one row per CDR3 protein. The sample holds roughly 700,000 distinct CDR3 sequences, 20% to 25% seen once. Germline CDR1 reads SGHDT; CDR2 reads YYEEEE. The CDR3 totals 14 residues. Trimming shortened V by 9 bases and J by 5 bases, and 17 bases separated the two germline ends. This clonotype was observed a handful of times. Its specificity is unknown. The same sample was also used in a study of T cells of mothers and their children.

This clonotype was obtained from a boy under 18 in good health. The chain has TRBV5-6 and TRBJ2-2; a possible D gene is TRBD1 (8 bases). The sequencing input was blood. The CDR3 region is CATTNRGGTGELFF. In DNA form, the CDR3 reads TGTGCCACCACCAACAGGGGGGGGACCGGGGAGCTGTTTTTT.